The 15 T cell receptor beta chains given below trace back to one sample, sequenced in a study of OX40 agonist ivuxolimab in advanced cancers. Profiling relied on immunoSEQ multiplex PCR, and the TCRdb table lists in-frame clones only, not all of them. The sample lists about 66,000 clones; roughly nine tenths were seen once. Here the sequenced sample was CD4+ or CD8+ T cells sorted from blood, taken in a trial of the OX40 agonist ivuxolimab. These receptors originate from an adult with an advanced solid tumor such as melanoma, head and neck, liver or kidney cancer.

The chain has TRBV30 and TRBJ2-7; the D gene is possibly TRBD2 (5 bases). The CDR3 is 12 residues long. Germline V lookup: CDR1 GTSNPN, CDR2 SVGIG (reference sequence). V was clipped by 0 bases and J by 7 bases, with 10 bases between them. The CDR3 loop reads CAWSVPGVEQYF. The CDR3 DNA is TGTGCCTGGAGTGTACCCGGGGTTGAGCAGTACTTC.

This chain links TRBV7-3 with TRBJ2-1; D ambiguous. V was shortened by 4 bases and J by 4 bases, with 8 bases between the two germline ends. Germline V gene data show CDR1 as SGHTA and CDR2 as FQGTGA. The CDR3 extends over 13 amino acids. The CDR3 DNA follows: TGTGCCAGCAGCTCTGTCAGGTACAATGAGCAGTTCTTC. Translating gives CASSSVRYNEQFF. The full variable domain, in which reference TRBV7-3 and TRBJ2-1 provide the parts outside the CDR3, is GAGVSQTPSNKVTEKGKYVELRCDPISGHTALYWYRQSLGQGPEFLIYFQGTGAADDSGLPNDRFFAVRPEGSVSTLKIQRTERGDSAVYLCASSSVRYNEQFFGPGTRLTVL.

The CDR3 protein is CASSLSRDNSYEQYF. The CDR3 DNA reads TGTGCCAGCAGTTTATCGAGGGACAACTCCTACGAGCAGTACTTC. The rearrangement links TRBV28 to TRBJ2-7, with D perhaps matching TRBD1 (6 bases). Per germline, CDR1 MDHEN and CDR2 SYDVKM. V was pared by 1 base and J by 0 bases, with 10 bases between. The length of the CDR3 is 15 residues.

For the CDR3, the DNA is TGTGCCACCAGCAGAGAAACGGCGGGGATGAGCTCCTACAATGAGCAGTTCTTC. Translating it yields CATSRETAGMSSYNEQFF. This chain uses TRBV15 with TRBJ2-1, with D maybe TRBD2 (6 bases). Germline V gene data show CDR1 as LNHNV and CDR2 as YYDKDF (reference sequence). Trimming removed 0 bases at V and 0 bases at J, with 15 bases between. The CDR3 totals 18 residues.

This clone has just one count. The chain is built from TRBV5-5 and TRBJ1-5; D call uncertain. The V and J ends lost 0 bases and 2 bases respectively, with 12 bases between them. The CDR3 runs to 16 residues. Germline loops: CDR1 SGHKS, CDR2 YYEKEE (reference sequence). The CDR3 coding sequence is TGTGCCAGCAGCTTGGGAGGAGAGGGTGGCAATCAGCCCCAGCATTTT. This sequence encodes CASSLGGEGGNQPQHF.

The chain recombines TRBV6-6 with TRBJ1-3; TRBD1 might be the D (5 bases). The V gene lost 6 bases and the J gene lost 0 bases, with 12 bases spanning the gap. Germline assignment: CDR1 MNHNY and CDR2 SVGAGI (reference sequence). This CDR3 is built from 15 residues. CDR3 nucleotide sequence: TGTGCCAGCAGCGGTCGTGGGGGCTCTGGAAACACCATATATTTT. Protein product: CASSGRGGSGNTIYF.

The gene calls are TRBV7-3 and TRBJ1-2, with D perhaps TRBD1 (6 bases). The CDR3 has 13 residues. CDR1 SGHTA and CDR2 FQGTGA come from the germline V gene. Trimming shortened V by 2 bases and J by 5 bases, and 9 bases separated the two germline ends. CDR3: CASSLGQSYGYTF. The CDR3 DNA is TGTGCCAGCAGCTTAGGACAGTCATATGGCTACACCTTC.

The chain has TRBV10-3 and TRBJ1-2; perhaps TRBD1 as D (5 bases). V was shortened by 0 bases and J by 6 bases, with 17 bases between the two germline ends. The CDR3 covers 16 residues. Germline CDR1 ENHRY, CDR2 SYGVKD. This CDR3 is CAISESGGTSSNGYTF. DNA for the CDR3: TGTGCCATCAGTGAGTCGGGCGGGACTTCGTCGAATGGCTACACCTTC.

The J gene is TRBJ2-2, the V gene TRBV7-9; 7 nucleotides agree with TRBD1. Germline loops: CDR1 SEHNR, CDR2 FQNEAQ (reference sequence). CDR3 length equals 15 residues. V shed 1 base and J 6 bases; nucleotides not matched to a gene: 5. As DNA, the CDR3 is TGTGCCAGCAGCTTAGACAGGGGAAGGTCCGGGGAGCTGTTTTTT. Translated: CASSLDRGRSGELFF.

This clone appeared once. V usage is TRBV9 and J usage is TRBJ1-2, with D perhaps matching TRBD1 (5 bases). Trimming left V 4 bases short and J 8 bases short, with 21 bases between. CDR1 is SGDLS and CDR2 is YYNGEE in the germline V gene. This CDR3 region has 15 residues. The CDR3 loop reads CASSQNRDRGYGYTF. The CDR3 DNA reads as TGTGCCAGCAGCCAAAATCGAGATCGGGGGTACGGCTACACCTTC.

This clone was observed a few times. The CDR3 loop reads CASSLDRENQPQHF. CDR3 in DNA: TGCGCCAGCAGCTTGGACAGGGAGAATCAGCCCCAGCATTTT. This rearrangement joins TRBV5-1 to TRBJ1-5; a possible D gene is TRBD1 (6 bases). This CDR3 has 14 amino acids. The germline V gene encodes CDR1 SGHRS and CDR2 YFSETQ. V dropped 0 bases and J dropped 4 bases, with 8 bases sitting between them.

J is TRBJ2-7 and V is TRBV5-1; 9 nucleotides agree with TRBD2. The J segment lost 6 bases and the V segment lost 0 bases, leaving 7 bases of the junction unmatched. CDR1 and CDR2 (germline): SGHRS, YFSETQ. The CDR3 runs to 15 residues. The DNA of the CDR3 is TGCGCCAGCAGCTTGGGGAGAGCGGGAGGTGGCGAGCAGTACTTC. It specifies CASSLGRAGGGEQYF.

The rearrangement joins TRBV28 to TRBJ2-7; D unresolved. Germline lookup yields CDR1 MDHEN and CDR2 SYDVKM. V was cut by 2 bases and J by 9 bases, with 23 bases left in between. The CDR3 loop spans 16 amino acids. CDR3 region: CASSLTPWGHLRGQYF. The CDR3 DNA reads as TGTGCCAGCAGTTTAACACCTTGGGGTCATCTACGAGGGCAGTACTTC.

The gene calls are TRBV6-1 and TRBJ2-1; TRBD1 matches 7 bases. CDR1 MNHNS and CDR2 SASEGT come from the germline V gene. This CDR3 contains 15 residues. The ends lost 5 bases at V and 6 bases at J; junction bases unmatched: 10. CDR3: CASSNNWAGGNEQFF. DNA for the CDR3: TGTGCCAGCAGTAATAACTGGGCAGGGGGCAATGAGCAGTTCTTC.

The gene calls are TRBV5-6 and TRBJ1-2; no clear D gene. The CDR3 loop spans 14 amino acids. The germline gives CDR1 SGHDT, CDR2 YYEEEE. V was trimmed by 0 bases and J by 5 bases, leaving 11 bases between them. Here the CDR3 reads CASSLERRTYGYTF. The CDR3 nucleotides are TGTGCCAGCAGCTTGGAGAGACGTACATATGGCTACACCTTC.